This T cell receptor (beta chain) appears in the sequencing data of a study of blood T cell repertoires in COVID-19. Germline CDR1 reads MNHNY; CDR2 reads SVGAGI (reference sequence). The CDR3 is 16 amino acids. The trim removed 0 bases at V and 4 bases at J, leaving 7 bases unmatched. In the study's own analysis: The authors estimated nucleated cell counts from reference gene primer amplification. Measured with immunoSEQ multiplex PCR; TCRdb has only the in-frame clones, and not every one. That table furnishes V, J and clone size, whereas the DNA furnished D and trimming. The sample consists of approximately 29,000 clones, approximately 91% of them appearing once.

Source material: peripheral blood. V usage is TRBV6-6 and J usage is TRBJ2-5; 8 bases are shared with TRBD2. This sequence originates from a human donor with active COVID-19. The donor label of this sample is uncertain. The CDR3 loop reads CASSYSTRGGRETQYF. CDR3 DNA sequence: TGTGCCAGCAGTTACTCTACACGGGGGGGCCGAGAGACCCAGTACTTC.